Reported below is one T cell receptor (beta chain). Its antigen is undetermined. The data are from a study of blood T cells in healthy people across ages. Study-level points and caveats: Age advanced and TCR beta diversity per million T cells fell, roughly linearly.

This CDR3 has 17 residues. Then a second PCR, running roughly 7 to 11 cycles, was carried out with a sample-barcoded 5' primer and a J-beta primer mix. In TCRdb, the 5' RACE reads were re-called with MiXCR into one record per CDR3 protein. The sample contains approximately 940,000 distinct CDR3 sequences, about 48% of which appear only once. Source material: blood. V gene TRBV21-1 combines with J gene TRBJ2-7; the table's D call, TRBD2, has no DNA check behind it. TRBV21-1 counts as a pseudogene. The source is a man aged 25-45 years in good health. Here the CDR3 reads CASSHPTRTSGTYEQYF. The CDR3 DNA is TGTGCCAGCAGCCACCCAACTCGGACTAGCGGGACCTACGAGCAGTACTTC.